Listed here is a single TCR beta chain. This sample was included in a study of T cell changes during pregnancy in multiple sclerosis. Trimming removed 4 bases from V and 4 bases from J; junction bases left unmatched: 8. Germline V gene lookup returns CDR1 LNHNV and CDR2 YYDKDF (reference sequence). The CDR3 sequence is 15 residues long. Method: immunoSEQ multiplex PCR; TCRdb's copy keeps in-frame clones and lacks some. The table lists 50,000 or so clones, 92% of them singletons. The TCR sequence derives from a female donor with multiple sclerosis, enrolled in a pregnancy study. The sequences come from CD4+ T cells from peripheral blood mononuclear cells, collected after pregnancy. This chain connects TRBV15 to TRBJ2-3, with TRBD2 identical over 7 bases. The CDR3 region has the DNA TGTGCCACCAGCAAAAGCGGGGTGGAGGCAGATACGCAGTATTTT. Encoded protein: CATSKSGVEADTQYF.